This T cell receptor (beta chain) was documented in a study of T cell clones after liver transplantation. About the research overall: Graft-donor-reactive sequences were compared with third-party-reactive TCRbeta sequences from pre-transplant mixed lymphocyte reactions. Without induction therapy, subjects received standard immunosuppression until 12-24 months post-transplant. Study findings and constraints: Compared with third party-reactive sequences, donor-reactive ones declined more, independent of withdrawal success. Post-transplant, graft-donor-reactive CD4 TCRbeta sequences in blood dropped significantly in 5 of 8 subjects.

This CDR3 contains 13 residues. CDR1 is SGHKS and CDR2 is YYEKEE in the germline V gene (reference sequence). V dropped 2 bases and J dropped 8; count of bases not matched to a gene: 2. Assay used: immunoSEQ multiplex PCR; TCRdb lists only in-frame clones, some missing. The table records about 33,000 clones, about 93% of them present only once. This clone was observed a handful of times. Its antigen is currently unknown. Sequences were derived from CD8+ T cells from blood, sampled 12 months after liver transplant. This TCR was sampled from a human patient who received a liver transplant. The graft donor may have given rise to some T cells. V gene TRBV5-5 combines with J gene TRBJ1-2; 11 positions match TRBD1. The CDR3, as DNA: TGTGCCAGCAGCTTCGGGACAGGGGGAGGCTACACCTTC. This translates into CASSFGTGGGYTF.